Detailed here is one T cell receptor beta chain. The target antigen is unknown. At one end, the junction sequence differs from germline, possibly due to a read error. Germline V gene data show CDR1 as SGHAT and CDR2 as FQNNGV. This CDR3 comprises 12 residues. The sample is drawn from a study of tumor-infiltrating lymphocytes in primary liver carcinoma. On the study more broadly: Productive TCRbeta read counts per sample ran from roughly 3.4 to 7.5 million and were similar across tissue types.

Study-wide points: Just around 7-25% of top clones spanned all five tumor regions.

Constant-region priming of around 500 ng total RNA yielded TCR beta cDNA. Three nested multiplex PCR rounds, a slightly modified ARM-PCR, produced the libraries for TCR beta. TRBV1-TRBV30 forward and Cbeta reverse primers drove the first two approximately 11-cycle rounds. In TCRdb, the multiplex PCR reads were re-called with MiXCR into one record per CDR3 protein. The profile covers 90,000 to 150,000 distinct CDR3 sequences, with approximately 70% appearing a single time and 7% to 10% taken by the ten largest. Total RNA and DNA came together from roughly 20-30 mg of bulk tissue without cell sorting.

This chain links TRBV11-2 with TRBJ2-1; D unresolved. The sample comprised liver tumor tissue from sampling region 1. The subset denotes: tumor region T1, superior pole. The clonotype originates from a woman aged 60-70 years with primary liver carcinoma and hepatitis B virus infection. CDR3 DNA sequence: TGTGACAGCAGTTCCTCCGGCAATGAGCAGTTCTTC. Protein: CDSSSSGNEQFF.